These 30 T cell receptor beta chains were sequenced from one sample in a study of blood T cell repertoires in COVID-19. The table came from immunoSEQ multiplex PCR; TCRdb's copy has only in-frame clones and leaves some out. The sample carries more than 110,000 clones, around 81% recorded once. The sample consisted of peripheral blood. The receptors originated from a woman aged 60-75 years with acute or convalescent COVID-19.

In its sample, this clone was seen a few times. This chain connects TRBV28 to TRBJ1-1; TRBD1 aligns across 7 bases. Germline assignment: CDR1 MDHEN and CDR2 SYDVKM. Germline trimming cut 6 bases from V and 5 bases from J; bases unmatched to any gene: 9. CDR3 length: 14 amino acids. CDR3 DNA: TGTGCCAGCAGACCAGGGGGTTGGGCGACTGAAGCTTTCTTT. This sequence encodes CASRPGGWATEAFF.

This chain links TRBV27 with TRBJ1-5; D perhaps matches TRBD1 (5 bases). V was trimmed by 5 bases and J by 11 bases, leaving 13 bases between them. Germline V gives CDR1 MNHEY, CDR2 SMNVEV (reference sequence). This CDR3 is built from 12 residues. As DNA, the CDR3 is TGTGCCAGCAGTACAAGGGGATTTGCCCAGCATTTT. It codes for CASSTRGFAQHF.

The chain has TRBV27 and TRBJ2-3; D possibly corresponds to TRBD2 (5 bases). The CDR3 extends over 14 amino acids. Trimming left V 1 base short and J 4 bases short, with 9 bases between. Germline CDR1 and CDR2: MNHEY and SMNVEV (reference sequence). For the CDR3, the DNA is TGTGCCAGCAGTTTATACGTTAGCGCAGATACGCAGTATTTT. It codes for CASSLYVSADTQYF.

The chain links TRBV5-5 to TRBJ2-7; 10 nucleotides match TRBD1. Trimming removed 4 bases from V and 1 base from J; junction bases left unmatched: 5. The V gene's germline CDR1 is SGHKS and CDR2 YYEKEE (reference sequence). CDR3 length: 15 residues. This CDR3 reads CASSETGGMSYEQYF. For the CDR3, the DNA is TGTGCCAGCAGCGAGACAGGGGGCATGTCCTACGAGCAGTACTTC.

The rearrangement uses TRBV28 and TRBJ1-2, with 8 bases that match TRBD1. Trimming at V came to 6 bases and at J to 7 bases, leaving 4 bases not matched to a gene. This CDR3 is built from 12 residues. Germline assignment: CDR1 MDHEN and CDR2 SYDVKM. CDR3 sequence: CASRPGGGGYTF. The CDR3, as DNA: TGTGCCAGCAGGCCAGGGGGCGGTGGCTACACCTTC.

V and J are TRBV5-1 and TRBJ2-2, with D possibly matching TRBD1 (6 bases). Trimming left V 0 bases short and J 6 bases short, with 15 bases between. Germline V CDR1 and CDR2: SGHRS, YFSETQ. The CDR3 extends over 16 amino acids. The CDR3 region has the DNA TGCGCCAGCAGCTTGGGAGGGGGTTCATTTCCCGGGGAGCTGTTTTTT. This gives the protein CASSLGGGSFPGELFF.

The rearrangement uses TRBV30 and TRBJ1-6; weak D call: TRBD1 (6 bases). The ends were cut back, 2 bases at V and 12 bases at J, with 14 bases in the middle. CDR3 length: 13 residues. Germline CDR1 is GTSNPN and CDR2 is SVGIG (reference sequence). In nucleotides, the CDR3 is TGTGCCTGGAGTCAAACAGGGATTTTACCCCTCCACTTT. Encoded protein: CAWSQTGILPLHF.

This clone came up once. The rearrangement links TRBV6-2 or TRBV6-3 to TRBJ2-7, with TRBD2 matching 8 bases. V gave up 5 bases and J gave up 1 base; unmatched junction bases: 7. CDR3 length: 15 residues. CDR1 and CDR2 from the germline V gene are MNHEY and SVGEGT. The CDR3 nucleotides read TGTGCCAGCAGTCACGGGGGACTAGAGTCCTACGAGCAGTACTTC. As protein: CASSHGGLESYEQYF.

This chain connects TRBV28 to TRBJ2-1; a weak D match, TRBD2 (5 bases). The CDR3 extends over 14 amino acids. V was cut by 6 bases and J by 6 bases, with 15 bases left in between. Germline lookup yields CDR1 MDHEN and CDR2 SYDVKM. The CDR3 nucleotides are TGTGCCAGCAGCCCGACTAACTGGGGCAATGAGCAGTTCTTC. This gives the protein CASSPTNWGNEQFF.

The rearrangement joins TRBV24-1 to TRBJ2-2; 8 bases agree with TRBD2. This CDR3 comprises 20 residues. Germline CDR1 reads KGHDR; CDR2 reads SFDVKD. V was pared by 3 bases and J by 1 base, with 15 bases of the junction left unmatched. CDR3 in DNA: TGTGCCACCAGTGATCCAAACAGGGTAGCGGGAAGAGAGAACACCGGGGAGCTGTTTTTT. Its translation is CATSDPNRVAGRENTGELFF.

V gene TRBV7-9 combines with J gene TRBJ2-7; the D gene is possibly TRBD2 (5 bases). V lost 5 bases and J lost 5, with 13 bases in between. This CDR3 is 13 amino acids long. The germline gives CDR1 SEHNR, CDR2 FQNEAQ (reference sequence). The CDR3 loop is CASSALLVDEQYF. The CDR3 bases are TGTGCCAGCAGCGCATTACTAGTCGACGAGCAGTACTTC.

This clone was picked up one time. A read error may account for a junction end that differs from germline. The chain's CDR3 is CAGSRTAATNEKLFF. CDR3 in DNA: TGTGCCGGCAGCCGGACAGCTGCAACTAATGAAAAACTGTTTTTT. The V gene is TRBV6-4, the J gene TRBJ1-4; TRBD1 might be the D (6 bases). Germline CDR1 is MRHNA and CDR2 is SNTAGT. The CDR3 contains 15 residues.

The chain employs TRBV12-5 and TRBJ1-4; the match to TRBD1 covers 7 bases. V gave up 6 bases and J gave up 8 bases; unmatched junction bases: 18. CDR3 length: 17 residues. CDR1 and CDR2 from the germline V gene are LGHNT and FRNRAP. The CDR3 DNA is TGTGCTAGTGGCCAGACGACAGGGTCCATAGTTGGGGAAAAACTGTTTTTT. Translating it yields CASGQTTGSIVGEKLFF.

The V call is TRBV4-1, the J call TRBJ2-3; TRBD2 is a possible D gene (5 bases). CDR3 size: 16 residues. CDR1 and CDR2 from the germline V gene are MGHRA and YSYEKL. Trimming cost V 0 bases and J 0 bases, with 10 bases left between them. The CDR3: CASSQEQRISTDTQYF. CDR3 coding DNA: TGCGCCAGCAGCCAAGAGCAGCGGATTAGCACAGATACGCAGTATTTT.

The chain links TRBV15 to TRBJ2-5, with D hard to call. The CDR3 loop spans 12 amino acids. V lost 2 bases, J lost 2 bases, and 3 bases lay in between. Germline V gene lookup returns CDR1 LNHNV and CDR2 YYDKDF (reference sequence). The CDR3 sequence is CATSRQQETQYF. CDR3 bases: TGTGCCACCAGCAGACAGCAAGAGACCCAGTACTTC.

The chain carries TRBV6-5 and TRBJ2-7; D is ambiguous. The CDR3 runs to 11 residues. Germline assignment: CDR1 MNHEY and CDR2 SVGAGI. Deletions cut 4 bases from V and 5 bases from J, with 6 bases between. CDR3 amino acids: CASSFLNEQYF. As DNA, the CDR3 is TGTGCCAGCAGTTTCTTAAACGAGCAGTACTTC.

This chain connects TRBV11-2 to TRBJ2-3; D is unclear. Trimming removed 5 bases from V and 6 bases from J, with 12 bases in between. Germline CDR1 is SGHAT and CDR2 is FQNNGV. The CDR3 sequence is 13 residues long. CDR3 bases: TGTGCCAGCAGCGTGGCCGAATGGGATACGCAGTATTTT. This translates into CASSVAEWDTQYF.

This clone has more than one count but fewer than ten. The chain links TRBV19 to TRBJ1-1; D is uncertain. Looked up from germline, CDR1 is LNHDA and CDR2 is SQIVND (reference sequence). Between the trimmed V and J ends, which lost 4 bases and 4 bases, there was a span of 13 bases. The CDR3 loop spans 14 amino acids. CDR3 protein: CASSNGREFTEAFF. Here the CDR3 DNA reads TGTGCCAGTAGTAATGGGAGGGAGTTCACTGAAGCTTTCTTT.

This chain connects TRBV10-3 to TRBJ2-1; no firm D call. This CDR3 comprises 15 residues. Deletions cut 0 bases from V and 4 bases from J, with 10 bases between. The V gene's germline CDR1 is ENHRY and CDR2 SYGVKD. The CDR3 region is CAISESKRSYNEQFF. The DNA for the CDR3 is TGTGCCATCAGTGAGTCCAAGCGATCGTACAATGAGCAGTTCTTC.

This clone was observed a single time. The CDR3 protein is CATKPGGDTGELFF. The CDR3 DNA sequence: TGTGCCACCAAACCCGGGGGAGACACCGGGGAGCTGTTTTTT. V and J are TRBV6-6 and TRBJ2-2; maybe TRBD2 (6 bases). The CDR3 runs 14 residues. Trimming shortened V by 10 bases and J by 3 bases, and 15 bases separated the two germline ends. Germline V gene sequence: CDR1 MNHNY, CDR2 SVGAGI (reference sequence).

The genes are TRBV18 and TRBJ1-4; the D is unclear. The V end lost 6 bases, the J end lost 0 bases, and 8 bases lay between the germline ends. Germline V gives CDR1 KGHSH, CDR2 LQKENI. The CDR3 is 14 amino acids. DNA for the CDR3: TGTGCCAGCTCGCAGGTTGCAACTAATGAAAAACTGTTTTTT. The encoded protein is CASSQVATNEKLFF.

The chain joins TRBV6-5 to TRBJ2-7, with TRBD1 matching over 7 bases. There are 15 residues in the CDR3. Germline CDR1 reads MNHEY; CDR2 reads SVGAGI. V lost 5 bases to trimming and J lost 2 bases; unmatched junction nucleotides: 9. The CDR3 region is CASSISGTDAYEQYF. Here the CDR3 DNA reads TGTGCCAGCAGTATCTCCGGGACAGATGCCTACGAGCAGTACTTC.

The chain recombines TRBV6-5 with TRBJ2-7; 8 nucleotides line up with TRBD2. Germline CDR1 and CDR2: MNHEY and SVGAGI. The CDR3 length is 16 residues. V shed 0 bases, J shed 3 bases, and the junction held 7 bases outside the gene matches. The CDR3 here is CASSYSTAGGGYEQYF. Here the CDR3 DNA reads TGTGCCAGCAGTTACTCGACTGCGGGGGGCGGCTACGAGCAGTACTTC.

The chain couples TRBV7-2 to TRBJ2-1; 10 bases map to TRBD2. Looked up from germline, CDR1 is SGHTA and CDR2 is FQGNSA. V lost 6 bases, J lost 2 bases, and 4 bases stayed unmatched. The CDR3 spans 15 residues. The CDR3: CASSKLAGPYNEQFF. Written as DNA, the CDR3 is TGTGCCAGCAGTAAACTAGCGGGACCCTACAATGAGCAGTTCTTC.

The DNA of the CDR3 is TGCGCCAGCAGTCCCGGCAATCAGCCCCAGCATTTT. It specifies CASSPGNQPQHF. The J gene is TRBJ1-5, the V gene TRBV10-1; D not certain. Germline loops: CDR1 WNHNN, CDR2 SYGVQD (reference sequence). There are 12 residues in the CDR3. V lost 5 bases, J lost 2 bases, and 4 bases lay in between.

The chain carries TRBV6-2 or TRBV6-3 and TRBJ2-3; TRBD2 matches 9 bases. This CDR3 contains 16 residues. The germline V gene has CDR1 MNHEY and CDR2 SVGEGT. Trimming took 1 base from V and 2 from J; bases not matched to a gene: 4. Here the CDR3 DNA reads TGTGCCAGCAGTTACTGGGGGACTAGCTACACAGATACGCAGTATTTT. This encodes CASSYWGTSYTDTQYF.

This chain uses TRBV4-1 with TRBJ1-5; D uncertain. V shed 5 bases and J shed 3 bases, with 14 bases lying between them. The CDR3 is made up of 15 amino acids. Germline CDR1 is MGHRA and CDR2 is YSYEKL. The CDR3 spells CASSYIGGNNQPQHF. CDR3 nucleotide sequence: TGCGCCAGCAGCTATATAGGAGGCAACAATCAGCCCCAGCATTTT.

This sequence joins TRBV12-3 or TRBV12-4 and TRBJ1-1, with TRBD1 as a possible D gene (5 bases). The germline V and J ends were trimmed by 6 bases and 4 bases, with 12 bases remaining between them. The CDR3 consists of 13 residues. In nucleotides, the CDR3 is TGTGCCAGCAGCCCCACAGGTTCCACTGAAGCTTTCTTT. It encodes CASSPTGSTEAFF.

The chain links TRBV6-6 to TRBJ1-5; D is uncertain. CDR1 and CDR2 from the germline V gene are MNHNY and SVGAGI (reference sequence). V was cut by 2 bases and J by 0 bases, with 8 bases left in between. The CDR3 has 15 residues. The CDR3 DNA reads TGTGCCAGCAGTTACCCCGGTAATAGCAATCAGCCCCAGCATTTT. Its protein product is CASSYPGNSNQPQHF.

This clone is a singleton in its sample. The chain combines TRBV23-1 with TRBJ1-2, with 7 bases fitting TRBD1. TRBV23-1 is assigned to the ORF class and has an uncertain function. The trim removed 11 bases at V and 5 bases at J, leaving 20 bases unmatched. The CDR3 covers 16 residues. CDR3 in amino acids: CAGPQGDRRDIYGYTF. The CDR3 coding sequence is TGCGCCGGACCCCAGGGGGACCGAAGGGATATTTATGGCTACACCTTC.